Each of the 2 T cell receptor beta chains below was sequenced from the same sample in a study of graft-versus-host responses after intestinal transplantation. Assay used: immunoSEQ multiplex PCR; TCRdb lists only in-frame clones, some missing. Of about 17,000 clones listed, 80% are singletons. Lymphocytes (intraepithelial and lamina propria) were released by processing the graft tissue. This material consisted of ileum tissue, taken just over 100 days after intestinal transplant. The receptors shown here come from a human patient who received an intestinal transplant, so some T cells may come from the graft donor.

The CDR3 reads CASSVAGAHEQYF. DNA for the CDR3: TGTGCCAGCAGTGTAGCGGGAGCCCACGAGCAGTACTTC. The rearrangement uses TRBV25-1 and TRBJ2-7; 9 positions agree with TRBD2. The V segment lost 4 bases and the J segment 5 bases; nucleotides outside the gene matches: 3. This CDR3 has 13 amino acids. Germline V CDR1 and CDR2: MGHDK, SYGVNS.

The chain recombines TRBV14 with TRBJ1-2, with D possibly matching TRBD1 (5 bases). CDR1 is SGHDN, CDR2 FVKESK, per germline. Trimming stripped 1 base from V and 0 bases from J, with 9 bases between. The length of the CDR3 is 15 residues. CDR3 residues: CASSQVRVPNYGYTF. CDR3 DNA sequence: TGTGCCAGCAGCCAAGTCAGGGTCCCTAACTATGGCTACACCTTC. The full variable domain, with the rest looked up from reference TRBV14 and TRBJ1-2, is EAGVTQFPSHSVIEKGQTVTLRCDPISGHDNLYWYRRVMGKEIKFLLHFVKESKQDESGMPNNRFLAERTGGTYSTLKVQPAELEDSGVYFCASSQVRVPNYGYTFGSGTRLTVV.